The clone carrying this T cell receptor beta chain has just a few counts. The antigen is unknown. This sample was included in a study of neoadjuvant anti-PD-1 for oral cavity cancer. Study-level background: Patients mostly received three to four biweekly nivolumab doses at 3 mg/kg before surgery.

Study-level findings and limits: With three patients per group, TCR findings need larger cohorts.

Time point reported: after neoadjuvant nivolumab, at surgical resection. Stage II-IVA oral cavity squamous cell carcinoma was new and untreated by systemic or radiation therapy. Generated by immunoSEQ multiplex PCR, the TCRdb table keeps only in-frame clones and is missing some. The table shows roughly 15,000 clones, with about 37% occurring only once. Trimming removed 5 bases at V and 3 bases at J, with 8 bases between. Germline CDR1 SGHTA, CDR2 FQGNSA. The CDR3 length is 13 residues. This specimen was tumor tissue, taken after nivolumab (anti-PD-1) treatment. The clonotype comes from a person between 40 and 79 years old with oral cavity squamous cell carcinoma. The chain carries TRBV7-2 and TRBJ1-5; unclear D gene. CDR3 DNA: TGTGCCAGCAGCGGAGGGCTCAATCAGCCCCAGCATTTT. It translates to CASSGGLNQPQHF.